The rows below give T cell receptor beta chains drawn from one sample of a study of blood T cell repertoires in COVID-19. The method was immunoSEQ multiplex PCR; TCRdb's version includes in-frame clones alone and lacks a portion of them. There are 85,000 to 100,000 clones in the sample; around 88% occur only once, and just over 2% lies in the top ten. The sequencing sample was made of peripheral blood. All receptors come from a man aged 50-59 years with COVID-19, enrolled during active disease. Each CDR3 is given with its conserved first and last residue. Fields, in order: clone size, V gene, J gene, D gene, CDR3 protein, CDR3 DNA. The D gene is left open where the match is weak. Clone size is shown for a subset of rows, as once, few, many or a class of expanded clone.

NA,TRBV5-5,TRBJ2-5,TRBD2,CASSRQAGGMETQYF,TGTGCCAGCAGCAGACAAGCGGGGGGGATGGAGACCCAGTACTTC
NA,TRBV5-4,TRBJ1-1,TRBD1,CASSLQGGPNTEAFF,TGTGCCAGCAGCTTGCAAGGGGGCCCGAACACTGAAGCTTTCTTT
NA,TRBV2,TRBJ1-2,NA,CASIRTEVALLTF,TGTGCCAGCATTAGGACAGAGGTAGCGTTATTGACCTTC
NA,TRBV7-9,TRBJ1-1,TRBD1,CASSLQQGASSAFF,TGTGCCAGCAGCTTGCAGCAGGGGGCTTCGAGTGCTTTCTTT
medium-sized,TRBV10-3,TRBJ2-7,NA,CAISESPGSLYEQYF,TGTGCCATCAGTGAGTCACCGGGATCCCTCTACGAGCAGTACTTC
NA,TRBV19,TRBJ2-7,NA,CASTPDRGYEQYF,TGTGCCAGTACCCCCGACAGAGGCTACGAGCAGTACTTC
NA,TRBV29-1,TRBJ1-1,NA,CSVGQMNTEAFF,TGCAGCGTCGGACAGATGAACACTGAAGCTTTCTTT
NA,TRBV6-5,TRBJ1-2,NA,CASSRRDKNYGYTF,TGTGCCAGCAGTCGCCGGGACAAGAACTATGGCTACACCTTC
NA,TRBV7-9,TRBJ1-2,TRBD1,CASSLSGTGYGYTF,TGTGCCAGCAGCTTATCCGGGACAGGGTACGGCTACACCTTC
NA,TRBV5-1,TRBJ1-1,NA,CASRRQLNTEAFF,TGCGCCAGCAGACGACAGTTGAACACTGAAGCTTTCTTT
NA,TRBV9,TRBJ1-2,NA,CASSVAAGANYGYTF,TGTGCCAGCAGCGTAGCGGCAGGGGCGAACTATGGCTACACCTTC
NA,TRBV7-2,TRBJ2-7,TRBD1,CASSPRRDSSYEQYF,TGTGCCAGCAGCCCTCGCCGGGACAGCTCCTACGAGCAGTACTTC
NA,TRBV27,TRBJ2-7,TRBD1,CASSRTGGGHEQYF,TGTGCCAGCAGTAGGACAGGGGGCGGGCACGAGCAGTACTTC
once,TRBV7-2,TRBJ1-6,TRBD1,CASSFSGQNNSPLHF,TGTGCCAGCAGCTTTTCGGGACAGAATAATTCACCCCTCCACTTT
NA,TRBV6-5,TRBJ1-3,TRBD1,CASSYGQAGNTIYF,TGTGCCAGCAGTTACGGACAGGCTGGAAACACCATATATTTT
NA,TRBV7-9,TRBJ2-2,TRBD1,CASRQGADTGELFF,TGTGCCAGCAGGCAGGGGGCAGACACCGGGGAGCTGTTTTTT
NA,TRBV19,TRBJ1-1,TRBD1,CASSQGGTEAFF,TGTGCCAGTAGTCAGGGGGGTACTGAAGCTTTCTTT
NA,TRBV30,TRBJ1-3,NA,CAWSEQVGNTIYF,TGTGCCTGGAGTGAACAGGTTGGAAACACCATATATTTT
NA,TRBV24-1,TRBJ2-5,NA,CAIAGGAEETQYF,TGTGCCATCGCAGGAGGGGCTGAAGAGACCCAGTACTTC
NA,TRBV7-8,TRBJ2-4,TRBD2,CASSSKLPGLAGGHPKNIQYF,TGTGCCAGCAGCTCCAAACTTCCGGGACTAGCGGGGGGGCATCCCAAAAACATTCAGTACTTC
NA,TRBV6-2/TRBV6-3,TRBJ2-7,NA,CASSSGTLFLYEQYF,TGTGCCAGCAGTTCCGGGACACTTTTCCTCTACGAGCAGTACTTC
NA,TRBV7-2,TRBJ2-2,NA,CASSFLTGPGELFF,TGTGCCAGCAGCTTCCTGACAGGCCCCGGGGAGCTGTTTTTT
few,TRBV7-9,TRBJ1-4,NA,CASALGGVTNEKLFF,TGTGCCAGCGCCCTGGGTGGAGTCACTAATGAAAAACTGTTTTTT
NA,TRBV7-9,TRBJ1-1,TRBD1,CASRAGTGAEAFF,TGTGCCAGCAGGGCAGGGACAGGGGCTGAAGCTTTCTTT
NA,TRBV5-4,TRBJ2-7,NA,CASSFGLGEQYF,TGTGCCAGCAGCTTCGGTCTCGGCGAGCAGTACTTC
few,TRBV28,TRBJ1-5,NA,CASSLSGQLSNQPQHF,TGTGCCAGCAGTTTATCTGGGCAGCTTAGCAATCAGCCCCAGCATTTT
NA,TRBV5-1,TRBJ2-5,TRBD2,CASSLTTIAGGQETQYF,TGCGCCAGCAGCCTCACCACGATAGCGGGGGGTCAAGAGACCCAGTACTTC
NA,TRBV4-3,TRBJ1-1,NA,CASTSDSRMNTEAFF,TGCGCCAGCACCTCGGACAGTCGAATGAACACTGAAGCTTTCTTT
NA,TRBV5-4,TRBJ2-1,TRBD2,CASSLPSGVLWDEQFF,TGTGCCAGCAGCTTGCCTAGCGGGGTGTTGTGGGATGAGCAGTTCTTC
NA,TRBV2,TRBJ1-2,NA,CASSVKQASGYTF,TGTGCCAGCAGTGTCAAACAAGCGAGCGGCTACACCTTC
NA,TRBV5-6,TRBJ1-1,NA,CASSLRGNTEAFF,TGTGCCAGCAGCTTGAGGGGTAACACTGAAGCTTTCTTT
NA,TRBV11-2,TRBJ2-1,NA,CASSPGGSYNEQFF,TGTGCCAGCAGCCCCGGGGGTTCCTACAATGAGCAGTTCTTC
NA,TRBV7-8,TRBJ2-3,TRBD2,CASSFVTSGARDTQYF,TGTGCCAGCAGCTTTGTGACTAGCGGGGCGAGAGATACGCAGTATTTT
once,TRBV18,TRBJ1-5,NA,CASSSTAGNQPQHF,TGTGCCAGCTCATCAACGGCGGGGAATCAGCCCCAGCATTTT
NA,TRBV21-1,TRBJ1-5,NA,CASSSHPSNSNQPQHF,TGTGCCAGCAGCTCCCACCCCAGTAATAGCAATCAGCCCCAGCATTTT
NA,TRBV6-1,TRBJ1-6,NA,CASSEAWTVSAYNSPLHF,TGTGCCAGCAGTGAAGCTTGGACAGTGAGCGCCTATAATTCACCCCTCCACTTT
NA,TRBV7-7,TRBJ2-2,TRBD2,CASSLAGAPGELFF,TGTGCTAGCAGCTTAGCGGGGGCCCCCGGGGAGCTGTTTTTT
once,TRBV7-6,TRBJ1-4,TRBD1,CASSLGDRGEKLFF,TGTGCCAGCAGCTTAGGGGACAGGGGCGAAAAACTGTTTTTT
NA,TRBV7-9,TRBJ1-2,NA,CASSLYTGTPNYGYTF,TGTGCCAGCAGCTTATATACTGGGACTCCCAACTATGGCTACACCTTC
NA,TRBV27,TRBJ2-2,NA,CASSARAGTGELFF,TGTGCCAGCTCGGCCAGGGCGGGGACCGGGGAGCTGTTTTTT
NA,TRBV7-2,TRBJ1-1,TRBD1,CASSSPRRTGGTEAFF,TGTGCCAGCAGCTCCCCCCGCCGGACAGGGGGGACTGAAGCTTTCTTT
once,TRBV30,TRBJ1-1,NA,CAWSVPRAAFF,TGTGCCTGGAGTGTACCCAGGGCGGCTTTCTTT
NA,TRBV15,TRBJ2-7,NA,CATSRDQAYYEQYF,TGTGCCACCAGCAGAGATCAGGCGTACTACGAGCAGTACTTC
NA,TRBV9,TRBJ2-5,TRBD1,CASSGPIRGRKETQYF,TGTGCCAGCAGCGGGCCGATTAGGGGGCGGAAAGAGACCCAGTACTTC
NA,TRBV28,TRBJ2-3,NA,CASSSPAALTDTQYF,TGTGCCAGCAGTTCCCCGGCGGCGCTCACAGATACGCAGTATTTT
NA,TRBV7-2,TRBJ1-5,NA,CASSPDRPDQPQHF,TGTGCCAGCAGCCCAGACAGGCCGGATCAGCCCCAGCATTTT
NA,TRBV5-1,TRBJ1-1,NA,CASSFRTPTNTEAFF,TGCGCCAGCAGCTTCCGGACACCAACGAACACTGAAGCTTTCTTT
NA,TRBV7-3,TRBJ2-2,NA,CASSLTFPGANTGELFF,TGTGCCAGCAGCTTAACGTTTCCGGGGGCGAACACCGGGGAGCTGTTTTTT
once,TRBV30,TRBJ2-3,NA,CAWKTTSFTDTQYF,TGTGCCTGGAAGACTACCTCCTTCACAGATACGCAGTATTTT
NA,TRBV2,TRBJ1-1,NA,CASSPRWGDTEAFF,TGTGCCAGCAGTCCCCGGTGGGGGGACACTGAAGCTTTCTTT
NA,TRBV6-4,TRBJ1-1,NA,CASSDTLGGTGEAFF,TGTGCCAGCAGTGACACCCTTGGGGGGACGGGTGAAGCTTTCTTT
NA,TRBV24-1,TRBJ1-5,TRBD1,CATSDSSGQGQPQHF,TGTGCCACCAGTGATTCATCAGGACAGGGTCAGCCCCAGCATTTT
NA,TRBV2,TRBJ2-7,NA,CASSVQGYYEQYF,TGTGCCAGCAGTGTCCAGGGGTACTACGAGCAGTACTTC
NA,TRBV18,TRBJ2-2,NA,CASSPPFGGGAPGELFF,TGTGCCAGCTCACCACCGTTTGGAGGGGGCGCCCCCGGGGAGCTGTTTTTT
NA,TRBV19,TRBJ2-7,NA,CASSGWGEGSYEQYF,TGTGCCAGTAGTGGTTGGGGCGAAGGGTCCTACGAGCAGTACTTC
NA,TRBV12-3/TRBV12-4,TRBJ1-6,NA,CASTTGSLAPLHF,TGTGCCAGTACGACCGGGAGCCTCGCCCCCCTCCACTTT
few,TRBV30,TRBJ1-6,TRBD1,CAWSGTGGNSPLHF,TGTGCCTGGAGTGGGACAGGGGGGAATTCACCCCTCCACTTT
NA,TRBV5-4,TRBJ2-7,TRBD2,CASSLVSGGPDEQYF,TGTGCCAGCAGCTTGGTATCGGGGGGGCCGGACGAGCAGTACTTC
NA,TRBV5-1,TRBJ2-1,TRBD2,CASRRLGRGSRLNEQFF,TGCGCCTCCCGCCGATTGGGGCGGGGGAGCAGACTCAATGAGCAGTTCTTC
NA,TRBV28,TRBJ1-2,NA,CASSLRDGYTF,TGTGCCAGCAGTTTGCGGGATGGCTACACCTTC